What follows describes a single T cell receptor (beta chain). Its antigen is still unknown. Amplification used 60 Vbeta primers and 13 Jbeta primers. TCRdb's copy holds only in-frame clones and misses some; the assay was immunoSEQ multiplex PCR. The sample has about 140,000 clones; 65% to 85% are singletons. These data belong to a study of cytomegalovirus exposure and HLA in healthy donors. Study-level points and caveats: Later analysis identified about 15,000 TCR beta sequences associated with HLA alleles, using a false discovery rate threshold of 0.05. The authors later linked a missense DCLRE1C variant to TCR beta V- and J-gene trimming. Specificity of a few CMV-associated chains for CMV antigens was verified in vitro. Some TCR beta chains (164 of them) were listed as cytomegalovirus-associated.

The CDR3 sequence is 15 residues long. V lost 6 bases and J 6 bases, leaving 17 bases between the germline ends. CDR1 and CDR2 (germline): SGHVS, FNYEAQ. The receptor was derived from a man aged 45 to 65 in good health and CMV-seronegative. Sequencing used PBMCs. The genes are TRBV7-6 and TRBJ2-2; D might be TRBD1 (6 bases). CDR3 bases: TGTGCCAGCAGTTCTTTGGGGGCCCGACCCGGGGAGCTGTTTTTT. This sequence encodes CASSSLGARPGELFF.